The 22 T cell receptor beta chains in this list originate from one sample, sequenced in a study of blood T cell repertoires in COVID-19. The assay was immunoSEQ multiplex PCR, and TCRdb's table has in-frame clones only and misses some. The data show 90,000 to 120,000 clones, 89% seen once. The sample was peripheral blood. The receptors were gathered from a man aged 40-50 years with active or convalescent COVID-19.

This clone occurred once. The chain joins TRBV11-2 to TRBJ2-7; D is undetermined. The CDR3 is 14 amino acids. Germline V CDR1 and CDR2: SGHAT, FQNNGV. Trimming stripped 4 bases from V and 2 bases from J, with 12 bases between. Here the CDR3 DNA reads TGTGCCAGCAGCTCCCTCCGGTTCCCCTACGAGCAGTACTTC. This sequence encodes CASSSLRFPYEQYF. Variable domain in full (rest from reference TRBV11-2 and TRBJ2-7): EAGVAQSPRYKIIEKRQSVAFWCNPISGHATLYWYQQILGQGPKLLIQFQNNGVVDDSQLPKDRFSAERLKGVDSTLKIQPAKLEDSAVYLCASSSLRFPYEQYFGPGTRLTVT.

J is TRBJ1-1 and V is TRBV7-9, with D possibly matching TRBD1 (5 bases). Germline CDR1 and CDR2: SEHNR and FQNEAQ (reference sequence). The V end was cut by 7 bases, the J end by 3 bases, with 21 bases between. The CDR3 runs to 16 residues. CDR3: CASTRPGGSPDTEAFF. As DNA, the CDR3 is TGTGCCAGCACCCGCCCCGGGGGGAGCCCGGACACTGAAGCTTTCTTT.

Only one count was recorded for this clone. The V and J genes are TRBV7-2 and TRBJ1-1; D perhaps matches TRBD1 (6 bases). V was shortened by 1 base and J by 7 bases, with 13 bases between the two germline ends. The germline V gene encodes CDR1 SGHTA and CDR2 FQGNSA. The CDR3 extends over 14 amino acids. The CDR3 is CASSLVRGTHEAFF. The CDR3 nucleotides are TGTGCCAGCAGCTTAGTGAGGGGGACACATGAAGCTTTCTTT.

The V and J genes are TRBV7-3 and TRBJ2-1; 11 bases line up with TRBD2. V lost 4 bases, J lost 8 bases, and 4 bases stayed unmatched. The CDR3 extends over 14 amino acids. Germline values: CDR1 SGHTA, CDR2 FQGTGA. The CDR3 sequence is CASSSGLAGHEQFF. In nucleotides, the CDR3 is TGTGCCAGCAGCTCAGGACTAGCGGGTCATGAGCAGTTCTTC.

The chain couples TRBV6-5 to TRBJ2-7; 11 bases match TRBD1. CDR1 is MNHEY, CDR2 SVGAGI, per germline. V shed 6 bases and J 6 bases; nucleotides not matched to a gene: 1. CDR3 length equals 12 residues. The DNA of the CDR3 is TGTGCCAGCAGGGGGACAGGGGGCGAGCAGTACTTC. This encodes CASRGTGGEQYF.

This chain uses TRBV7-3 with TRBJ2-5, with 11 nucleotides matching TRBD2. Trimming at V came to 5 bases and at J to 8 bases, leaving 7 bases not matched to a gene. The CDR3 is 14 residues long. Germline lookup yields CDR1 SGHTA and CDR2 FQGTGA. The CDR3 DNA follows: TGTGCCAGCAGCCGTACTAGCGGGAGTGATACCCAGTACTTC. Translating it yields CASSRTSGSDTQYF.

The rearrangement joins TRBV24-1 to TRBJ2-5, with TRBD1 identical over 7 bases. Germline CDR1 is KGHDR and CDR2 is SFDVKD. V dropped 1 base and J dropped 6; count of bases not matched to a gene: 4. The CDR3 contains 14 residues. CDR3 in DNA: TGTGCCACCAGTGATTTTGGGGACAGTCAGACCCAGTACTTC. This translates into CATSDFGDSQTQYF.

The chain carries TRBV5-4 and TRBJ2-7; TRBD1 is a possible D gene (5 bases). The CDR3 length is 18 residues. Germline V gene sequence: CDR1 SGHNT, CDR2 YYREEE (reference sequence). The V end lost 1 base, the J end lost 0 bases, and 20 bases lay between the germline ends. CDR3 DNA sequence: TGTGCCAGCAGCTTGATCGCCGTGAACAGGCGTAGCTCCTACGAGCAGTACTTC. This gives the protein CASSLIAVNRRSSYEQYF.

As DNA, the CDR3 is TGTGCCAGCAGTACATCAACAGGGGCCGAGACCCAGTACTTC. Protein sequence: CASSTSTGAETQYF. The rearrangement links TRBV6-2 or TRBV6-3 to TRBJ2-5; 7 nucleotides match TRBD1. The CDR3 covers 14 residues. CDR1 is MNHEY and CDR2 is SVGEGT in the germline V gene. V was clipped by 5 bases and J by 5 bases; unmatched bases: 8.

The V gene is TRBV7-2, the J gene TRBJ2-7; 7 bases fit TRBD1. Germline lookup yields CDR1 SGHTA and CDR2 FQGNSA. J was trimmed by 5 bases and V by 5 bases; bases with no gene match: 9. CDR3 length: 14 residues. As DNA, the CDR3 is TGTGCCAGCAGCCCAGGGACAGTAATTAACGAGCAGTACTTC. Protein: CASSPGTVINEQYF.

V and J are TRBV4-2 and TRBJ2-7; the match to TRBD2 covers 7 bases. Germline V gene lookup returns CDR1 LGHNA and CDR2 YNFKEQ. The CDR3 is made up of 15 amino acids. The V and J ends lost 1 base and 4 bases, in that order; junction bases with no gene match: 7. The CDR3 DNA follows: TGTGCCAGCAGCCAAGGGCTAGCGGTGTCTTACGAGCAGTACTTC. It yields the protein CASSQGLAVSYEQYF.

The chain joins TRBV28 to TRBJ2-3; TRBD2 aligns across 12 bases. From germline, CDR1 is MDHEN and CDR2 SYDVKM. V was clipped by 6 bases and J by 0 bases; unmatched bases: 7. The CDR3 is 17 residues long. CDR3 in DNA: TGTGCCAGCAGCAAACTGGGACTAGCGGGTAGCACAGATACGCAGTATTTT. Its protein is CASSKLGLAGSTDTQYF.

CDR3 coding DNA: TGTGCCAGCAGCGTAGCGGCTAGCGGGACGAGCTCCTACAATGAGCAGTTCTTC. This gives the protein CASSVAASGTSSYNEQFF. The chain carries TRBV9 and TRBJ2-1, with 9 bases matching TRBD2. V lost 0 bases and J lost 0; bases outside the gene matches: 7. This CDR3 has 18 residues. Germline-derived CDR1 and CDR2 are SGDLS and YYNGEE.

This chain connects TRBV2 to TRBJ2-7, with D uncertain. The CDR3 sequence is 11 residues long. Trimming pared 3 bases from V and 3 bases from J, leaving 3 bases between. Looked up from germline, CDR1 is SNHLY and CDR2 is FYNNEI. The CDR3 loop reads CASSDYYEQYF. Written as DNA, the CDR3 is TGTGCCAGCAGTGACTACTACGAGCAGTACTTC.

In its sample, this clone was seen a few times. The chain has TRBV27 and TRBJ1-5, with D hard to call. Germline assignment: CDR1 MNHEY and CDR2 SMNVEV (reference sequence). The CDR3 runs to 15 residues. V dropped 0 bases and J dropped 7 bases, with 13 bases sitting between them. This CDR3 reads CASSLSLGGQQPQHF. CDR3 coding DNA: TGTGCCAGCAGTTTATCTCTTGGAGGGCAACAGCCCCAGCATTTT.

The gene calls are TRBV7-2 and TRBJ2-5; possible D gene TRBD2, 5 bases. Germline loops: CDR1 SGHTA, CDR2 FQGNSA. The CDR3 runs to 13 residues. The V end lost 5 bases, the J end lost 7 bases, and 14 bases lay between the germline ends. The CDR3 loop is CASSPLGVGTQYF. DNA for the CDR3: TGTGCCAGCAGCCCCCTCGGGGTAGGGACCCAGTACTTC. Variable domain in full (rest from reference TRBV7-2 and TRBJ2-5): GAGVSQSPSNKVTEKGKDVELRCDPISGHTALYWYRQSLGQGLEFLIYFQGNSAPDKSGLPSDRFSAERTGGSVSTLTIQRTQQEDSAVYLCASSPLGVGTQYFGPGTRLLVL.

The rearrangement joins TRBV28 to TRBJ1-2, with a weak D call TRBD1 (5 bases). In germline, CDR1 is MDHEN, CDR2 SYDVKM. This CDR3 comprises 15 residues. Trimming shortened V by 2 bases and J by 1 base, and 11 bases separated the two germline ends. CDR3 sequence reads: CASSLAGSINYGYTF. In nucleotides, the CDR3 is TGTGCCAGCAGTTTAGCAGGGTCGATTAACTATGGCTACACCTTC.

The chain joins TRBV6-2 or TRBV6-3 to TRBJ2-5; D unresolved. The length of the CDR3 is 15 residues. Germline CDR1 reads MNHEY; CDR2 reads SVGEGT. V was clipped by 1 base and J by 1 base, with 10 bases between them. The CDR3 DNA reads TGTGCCAGCAGTTACTACACATCTAGCCAAGAGACCCAGTACTTC. Translated: CASSYYTSSQETQYF.

The chain joins TRBV12-5 to TRBJ2-7; TRBD2 matches 8 bases. The germline V gene has CDR1 LGHNT and CDR2 FRNRAP. This CDR3 contains 15 residues. The V and J ends lost 9 bases and 4 bases, in that order; junction bases with no gene match: 14. The CDR3 coding sequence is TGTGCTAGCACTAGAGGGACTAGATCGATTTACGAGCAGTACTTC. It translates to CASTRGTRSIYEQYF.

The genes are TRBV15 and TRBJ2-2; D unresolved. The germline V and J ends were trimmed by 5 bases and 1 base, with 11 bases remaining between them. In germline, CDR1 is LNHNV, CDR2 YYDKDF (reference sequence). This CDR3 spans 15 amino acids. In DNA form, the CDR3 reads TGTGCCACCAGCCCCCGTAAATTGAACACCGGGGAGCTGTTTTTT. As protein: CATSPRKLNTGELFF.

This clone appeared a single time. The chain has TRBV9 and TRBJ1-1; D is ambiguous. V was shortened by 0 bases and J by 0 bases, with 9 bases between the two germline ends. The CDR3 runs 15 residues. Germline values: CDR1 SGDLS, CDR2 YYNGEE. The DNA for the CDR3 is TGTGCCAGCAGCGTAGCTGTCAGTATGAACACTGAAGCTTTCTTT. Translation: CASSVAVSMNTEAFF.

The gene calls are TRBV12-3 or TRBV12-4 and TRBJ1-2; tentative D call: TRBD1 (5 bases). The ends were cut back, 4 bases at V and 4 bases at J, with 10 bases in the middle. The CDR3 extends over 13 amino acids. DNA of the CDR3: TGTGCCAGCAGTTCCGGGGGTCCCTATGGCTACACCTTC. This sequence encodes CASSSGGPYGYTF.